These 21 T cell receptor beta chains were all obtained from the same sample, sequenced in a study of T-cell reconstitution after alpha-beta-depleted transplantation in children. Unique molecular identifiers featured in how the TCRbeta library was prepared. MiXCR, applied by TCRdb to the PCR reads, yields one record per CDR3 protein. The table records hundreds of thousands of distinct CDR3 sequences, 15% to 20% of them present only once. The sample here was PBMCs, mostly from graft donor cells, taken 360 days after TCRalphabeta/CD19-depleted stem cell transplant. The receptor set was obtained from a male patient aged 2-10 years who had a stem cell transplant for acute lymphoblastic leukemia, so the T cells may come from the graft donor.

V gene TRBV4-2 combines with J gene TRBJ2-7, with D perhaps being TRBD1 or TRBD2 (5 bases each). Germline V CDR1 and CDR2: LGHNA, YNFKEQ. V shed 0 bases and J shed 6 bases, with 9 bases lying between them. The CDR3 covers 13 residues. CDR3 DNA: TGTGCCAGCAGCCAAGATAGTGGGACCGAGCAGTACTTC. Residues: CASSQDSGTEQYF.

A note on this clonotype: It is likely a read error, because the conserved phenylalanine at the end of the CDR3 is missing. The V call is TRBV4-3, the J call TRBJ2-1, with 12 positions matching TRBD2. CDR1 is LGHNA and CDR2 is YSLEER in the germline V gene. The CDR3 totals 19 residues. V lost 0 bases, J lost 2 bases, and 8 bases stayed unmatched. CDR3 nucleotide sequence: TGCGCCAGCAGCCAAGATATTCTAGCGGGAGGGATGACCTACAATGAGCAGTTCTAC. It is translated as CASSQDILAGGMTYNEQFY.

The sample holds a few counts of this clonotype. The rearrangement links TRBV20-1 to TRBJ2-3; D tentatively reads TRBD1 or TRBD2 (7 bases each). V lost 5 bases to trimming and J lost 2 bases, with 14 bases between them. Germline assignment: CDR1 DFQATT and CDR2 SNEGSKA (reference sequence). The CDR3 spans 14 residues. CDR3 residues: CSAPRGGNTDTQYF. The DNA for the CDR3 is TGCAGTGCTCCCAGGGGGGGGAACACAGATACGCAGTATTTT.

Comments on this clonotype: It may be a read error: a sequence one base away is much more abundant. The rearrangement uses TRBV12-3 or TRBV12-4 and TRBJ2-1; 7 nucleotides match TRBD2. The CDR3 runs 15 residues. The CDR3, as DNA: TGTGACAGCAGCCCTTGGGCGGGAGATCTCGATGAGCAGTTCTTC. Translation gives CDSSPWAGDLDEQFF.

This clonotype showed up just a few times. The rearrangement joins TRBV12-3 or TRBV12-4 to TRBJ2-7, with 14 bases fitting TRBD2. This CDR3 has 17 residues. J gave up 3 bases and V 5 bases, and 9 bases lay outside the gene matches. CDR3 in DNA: TGTGCCAGCAGTCCGACTAGCGGGAGGGCCCTCTACTACGAGCAGTACTTC. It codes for CASSPTSGRALYYEQYF.

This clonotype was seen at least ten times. The CDR3 here is CASSPAQGTFYGYTF. As DNA, the CDR3 is TGCGCCAGCAGCCCCGCGCAGGGCACCTTCTATGGCTACACCTTC. The chain has TRBV5-1 and TRBJ1-2; weak D call: TRBD1 (5 bases). V lost 4 bases and J 4 bases, leaving 17 bases between the germline ends. CDR1 SGHRS and CDR2 YFSETQ come from the germline V gene. The CDR3 runs 15 residues.

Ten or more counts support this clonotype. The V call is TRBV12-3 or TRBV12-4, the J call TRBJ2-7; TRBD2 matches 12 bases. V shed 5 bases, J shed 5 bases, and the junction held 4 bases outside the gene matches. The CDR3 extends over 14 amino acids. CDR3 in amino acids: CASSPTSGGNEQYF. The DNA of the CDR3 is TGTGCCAGCAGTCCTACTAGCGGGGGGAACGAGCAGTACTTC.

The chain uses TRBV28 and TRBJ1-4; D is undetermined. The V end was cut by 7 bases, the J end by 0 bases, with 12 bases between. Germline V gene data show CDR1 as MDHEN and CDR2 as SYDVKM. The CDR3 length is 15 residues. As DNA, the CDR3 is TGTGCCAGCACACATAAGAGACCAACTAATGAAAAACTGTTTTTT. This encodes CASTHKRPTNEKLFF.

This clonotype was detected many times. CDR3 DNA sequence: TGTGCCAGCAGCTTAATTGGGGCCCAGTACTTC. This sequence encodes CASSLIGAQYF. The V gene is TRBV28, the J gene TRBJ2-5; no clear D gene. This CDR3 has 11 amino acids. CDR1 is MDHEN and CDR2 is SYDVKM in the germline V gene. The germline V and J ends were trimmed by 6 bases and 9 bases, with 11 bases remaining between them.

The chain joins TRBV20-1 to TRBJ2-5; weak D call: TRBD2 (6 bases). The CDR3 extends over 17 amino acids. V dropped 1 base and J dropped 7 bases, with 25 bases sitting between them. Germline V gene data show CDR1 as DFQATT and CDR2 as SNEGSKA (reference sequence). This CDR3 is CSARVRRENSVWWTQYF. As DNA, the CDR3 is TGCAGTGCTAGAGTCCGGCGGGAAAATTCCGTGTGGTGGACCCAGTACTTC.

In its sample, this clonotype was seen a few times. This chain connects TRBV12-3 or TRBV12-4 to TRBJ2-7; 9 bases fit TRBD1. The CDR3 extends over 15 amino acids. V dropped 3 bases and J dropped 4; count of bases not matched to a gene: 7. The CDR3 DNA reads TGTGCCAGCAGTTTTTCCGGGACAGGGTTTTACGAGCAGTACTTC. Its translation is CASSFSGTGFYEQYF.

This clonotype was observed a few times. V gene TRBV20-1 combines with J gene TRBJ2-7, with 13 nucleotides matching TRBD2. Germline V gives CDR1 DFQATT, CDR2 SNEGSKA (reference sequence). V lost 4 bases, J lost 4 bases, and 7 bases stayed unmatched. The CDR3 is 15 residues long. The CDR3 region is CSAKPTSGREYEQYF. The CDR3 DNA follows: TGCAGTGCTAAACCCACTAGCGGGAGGGAGTACGAGCAGTACTTC.

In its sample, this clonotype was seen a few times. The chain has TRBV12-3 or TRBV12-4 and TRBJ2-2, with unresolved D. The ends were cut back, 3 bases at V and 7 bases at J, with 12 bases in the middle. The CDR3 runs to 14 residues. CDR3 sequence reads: CASSFIGAYGELFF. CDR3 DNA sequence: TGTGCCAGCAGTTTTATCGGAGCGTACGGGGAGCTGTTTTTT.

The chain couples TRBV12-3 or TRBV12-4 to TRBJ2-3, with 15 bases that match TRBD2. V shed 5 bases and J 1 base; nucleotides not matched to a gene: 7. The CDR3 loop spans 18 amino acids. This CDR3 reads CASSHGLAGGPGTDTQYF. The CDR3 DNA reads TGTGCCAGCAGTCACGGACTAGCGGGAGGGCCGGGCACAGATACGCAGTATTTT.

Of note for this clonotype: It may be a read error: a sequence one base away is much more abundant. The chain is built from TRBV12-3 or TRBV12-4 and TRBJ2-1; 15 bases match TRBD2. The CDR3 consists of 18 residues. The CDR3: CTSSLRTSGRETYNEQFF. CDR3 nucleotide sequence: TGTACCAGCAGTTTGAGGACTAGCGGGAGGGAGACCTACAATGAGCAGTTCTTC.

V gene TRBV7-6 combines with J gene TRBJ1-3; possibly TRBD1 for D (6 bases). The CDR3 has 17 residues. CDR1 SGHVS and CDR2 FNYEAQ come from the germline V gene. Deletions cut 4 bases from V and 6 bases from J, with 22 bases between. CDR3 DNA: TGTGCCAGCAGCTCCGACGCCGGGGGGGCTCTGTCAAACACCATATATTTT. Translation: CASSSDAGGALSNTIYF. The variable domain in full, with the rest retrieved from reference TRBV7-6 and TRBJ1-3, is GAGVSQSPRYKVTKRGQDVALRCDPISGHVSLYWYRQALGQGPEFLTYFNYEAQQDKSGLPNDRFSAERPEGSISTLTIQRTEQRDSAMYRCASSSDAGGALSNTIYFGEGSWLTVV.

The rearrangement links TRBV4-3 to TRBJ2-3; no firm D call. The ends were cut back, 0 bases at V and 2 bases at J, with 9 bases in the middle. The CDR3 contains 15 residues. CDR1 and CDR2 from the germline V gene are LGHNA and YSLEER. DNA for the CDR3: TGCGCCAGCAGCCAAGAAAACAGCTACACAGATACGCAGTATTTT. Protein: CASSQENSYTDTQYF.

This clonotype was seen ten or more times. The CDR3 spells CASSLGGLAVYEQYF. The CDR3 DNA reads as TGTGCCAGCAGCCTTGGGGGACTAGCGGTTTACGAGCAGTACTTC. The chain recombines TRBV9 with TRBJ2-7, with 11 bases aligning to TRBD2. Germline lookup yields CDR1 SGDLS and CDR2 YYNGEE. V shed 4 bases, J shed 4 bases, and the junction held 7 bases outside the gene matches. The CDR3 contains 15 residues.

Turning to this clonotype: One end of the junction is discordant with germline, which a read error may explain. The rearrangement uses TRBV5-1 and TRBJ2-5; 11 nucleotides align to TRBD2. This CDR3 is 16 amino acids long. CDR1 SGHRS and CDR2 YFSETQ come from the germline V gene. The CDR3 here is CASSPQISGRAESQYF. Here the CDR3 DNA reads TGCGCCAGCAGCCCCCAAATTAGCGGGAGGGCCGAGAGCCAGTACTTC. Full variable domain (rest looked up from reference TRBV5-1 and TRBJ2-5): KAGVTQTPRYLIKTRGQQVTLSCSPISGHRSVSWYQQTPGQGLQFLFEYFSETQRNKGNFPGRFSGRQFSNSRSEMNVSTLELGDSALYLCASSPQISGRAESQYFGPGTRLLVL.

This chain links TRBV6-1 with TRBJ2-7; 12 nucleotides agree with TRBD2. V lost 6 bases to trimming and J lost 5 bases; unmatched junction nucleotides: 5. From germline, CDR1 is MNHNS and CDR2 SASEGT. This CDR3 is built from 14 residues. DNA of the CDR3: TGTGCCAGCAGGAGACTAGCGGGAGTGAACGAGCAGTACTTC. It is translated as CASRRLAGVNEQYF.

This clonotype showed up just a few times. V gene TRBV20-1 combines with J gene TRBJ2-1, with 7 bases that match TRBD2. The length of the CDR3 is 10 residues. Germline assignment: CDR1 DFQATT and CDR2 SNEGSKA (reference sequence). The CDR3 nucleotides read TGCTCAGCGGGAAATAATGAGCAGTTCTTC. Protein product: CSAGNNEQFF.